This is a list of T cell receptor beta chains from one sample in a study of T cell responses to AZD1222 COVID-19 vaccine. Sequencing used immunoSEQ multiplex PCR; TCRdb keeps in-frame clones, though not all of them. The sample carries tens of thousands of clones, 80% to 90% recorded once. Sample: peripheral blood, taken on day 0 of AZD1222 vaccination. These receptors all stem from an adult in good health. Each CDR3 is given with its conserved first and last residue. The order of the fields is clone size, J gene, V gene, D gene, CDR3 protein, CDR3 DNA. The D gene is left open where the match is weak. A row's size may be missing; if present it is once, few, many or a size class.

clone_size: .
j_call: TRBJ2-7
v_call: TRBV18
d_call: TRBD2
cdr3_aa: CASSPLAGGESVGYEQYF
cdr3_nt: TGTGCCAGCTCACCTTTAGCGGGAGGGGAATCGGTCGGTTACGAGCAGTACTTC

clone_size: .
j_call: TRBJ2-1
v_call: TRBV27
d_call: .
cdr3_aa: CASSLSTVFRGSPFF
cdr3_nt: TGTGCCAGCAGTTTATCCACAGTGTTCAGAGGAAGTCCGTTCTTC

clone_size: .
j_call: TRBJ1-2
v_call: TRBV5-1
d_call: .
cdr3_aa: CASSSQGIGGYTF
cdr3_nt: TGCGCCAGCAGCTCCCAGGGGATAGGGGGCTACACCTTC

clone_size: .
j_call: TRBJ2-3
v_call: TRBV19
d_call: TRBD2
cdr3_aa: CASSILAGAPDTQYF
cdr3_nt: TGTGCCAGTAGTATCCTAGCGGGAGCTCCAGATACGCAGTATTTT

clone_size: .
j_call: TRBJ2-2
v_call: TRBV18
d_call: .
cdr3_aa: CASSPGGNTGELFF
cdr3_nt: TGTGCCAGCTCACCAGGAGGGAACACCGGGGAGCTGTTTTTT

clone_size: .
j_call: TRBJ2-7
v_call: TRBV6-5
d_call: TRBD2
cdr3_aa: CASRGLAGTLYEQYF
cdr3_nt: TGTGCCAGCAGGGGACTAGCGGGGACCCTATACGAGCAGTACTTC

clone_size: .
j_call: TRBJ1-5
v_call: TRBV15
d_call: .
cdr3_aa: CATRTGGSNQPQHF
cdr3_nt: TGTGCCACAAGAACAGGAGGTAGCAATCAGCCCCAGCATTTT

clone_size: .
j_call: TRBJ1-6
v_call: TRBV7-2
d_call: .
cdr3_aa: CASSLSLSSYNSPLHF
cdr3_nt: TGTGCCAGCAGCTTATCTTTAAGCTCCTATAATTCACCCCTCCACTTT

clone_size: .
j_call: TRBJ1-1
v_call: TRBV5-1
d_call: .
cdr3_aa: CASSFARGTEAFF
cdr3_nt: TGCGCCAGCAGCTTCGCAAGGGGCACTGAAGCTTTCTTT

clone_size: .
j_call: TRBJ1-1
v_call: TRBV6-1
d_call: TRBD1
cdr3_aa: CASSDGTGLLGAEAFF
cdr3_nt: TGTGCCAGCAGTGATGGGACAGGGCTCCTCGGGGCTGAAGCTTTCTTT

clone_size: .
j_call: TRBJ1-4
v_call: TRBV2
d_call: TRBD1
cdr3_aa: CASSEQGGGEKLFF
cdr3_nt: TGTGCCAGCAGTGAACAGGGGGGCGGTGAAAAACTGTTTTTT

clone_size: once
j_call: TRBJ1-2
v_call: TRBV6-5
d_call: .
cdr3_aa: CASSPGGQANYGYTF
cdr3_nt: TGTGCCAGCAGCCCAGGTGGTCAAGCTAACTATGGCTACACCTTC

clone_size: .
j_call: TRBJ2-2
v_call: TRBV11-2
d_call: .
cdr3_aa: CASSLVATSRRAGELFF
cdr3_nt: TGTGCCAGCAGCTTAGTCGCCACTAGCCGCCGGGCCGGGGAGCTGTTTTTT

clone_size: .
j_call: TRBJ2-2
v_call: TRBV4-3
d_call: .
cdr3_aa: CASSQLAGQGIGTGELFF
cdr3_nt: TGCGCCAGCAGCCAATTAGCGGGACAGGGCATTGGCACCGGGGAGCTGTTTTTT

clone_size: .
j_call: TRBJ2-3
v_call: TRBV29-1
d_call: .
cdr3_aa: CSVDRAVSTDTQYF
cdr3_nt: TGCAGCGTTGACAGGGCGGTTAGCACAGATACGCAGTATTTT

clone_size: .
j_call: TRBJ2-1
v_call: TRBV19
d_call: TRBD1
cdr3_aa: CASDRGRSSYNEQFF
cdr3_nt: TGTGCCAGCGACAGGGGCCGGAGCTCCTACAATGAGCAGTTCTTC

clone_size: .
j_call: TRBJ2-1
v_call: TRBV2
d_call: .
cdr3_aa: CASSVLEQFF
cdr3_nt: TGTGCCAGCAGTGTCCTAGAGCAGTTCTTC

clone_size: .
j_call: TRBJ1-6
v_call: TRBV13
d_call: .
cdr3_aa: CASSLPEKGGDSPLHF
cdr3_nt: TGTGCCAGCAGCTTACCCGAGAAGGGGGGTGATTCACCCCTCCACTTT

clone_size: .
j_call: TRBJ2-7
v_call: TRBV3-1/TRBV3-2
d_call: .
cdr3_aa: CASSRLQEGYEQYF
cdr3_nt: TGTGCCAGCAGCCGCCTACAAGAAGGCTACGAGCAGTACTTC

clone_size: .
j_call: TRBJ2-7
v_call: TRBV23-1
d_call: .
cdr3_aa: CASSQSRDSDSYEQYF
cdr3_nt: TGCGCCAGCAGTCAATCAAGGGACTCTGACTCCTACGAGCAGTACTTC

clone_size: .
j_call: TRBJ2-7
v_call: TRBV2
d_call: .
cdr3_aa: CASSEALNQYEQYF
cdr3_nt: TGTGCCAGCAGTGAAGCGCTGAACCAATACGAGCAGTACTTC

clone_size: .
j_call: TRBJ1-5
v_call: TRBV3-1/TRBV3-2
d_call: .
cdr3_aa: CASSQLYSNQPQHF
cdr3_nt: TGTGCCAGCAGCCAACTCTATAGCAATCAGCCCCAGCATTTT

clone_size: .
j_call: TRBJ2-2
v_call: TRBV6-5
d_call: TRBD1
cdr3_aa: CASSYLPTGRPGELFF
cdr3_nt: TGTGCCAGCAGTTACTTACCGACAGGGCGACCCGGGGAGCTGTTTTTT

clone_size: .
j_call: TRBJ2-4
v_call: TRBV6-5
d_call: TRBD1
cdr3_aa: CASSQGTENIQYF
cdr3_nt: TGTGCCAGCAGCCAAGGGACAGAAAACATTCAGTACTTC

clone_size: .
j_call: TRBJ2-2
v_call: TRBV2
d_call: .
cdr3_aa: CASSKQPRELFF
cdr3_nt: TGTGCCAGCAGTAAACAGCCCCGGGAGCTGTTTTTT

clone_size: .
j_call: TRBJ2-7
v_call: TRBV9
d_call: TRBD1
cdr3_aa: CASSVGWDRGNSYEQYF
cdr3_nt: TGTGCCAGCAGCGTAGGTTGGGACAGGGGGAACTCCTACGAGCAGTACTTC

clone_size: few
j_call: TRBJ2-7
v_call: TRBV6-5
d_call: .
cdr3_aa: CASTSDDPSYEQYF
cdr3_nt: TGTGCCAGCACTTCGGACGATCCTAGCTACGAGCAGTACTTC

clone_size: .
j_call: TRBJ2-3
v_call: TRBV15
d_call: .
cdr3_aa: CATSRERGSLTDTQYF
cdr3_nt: TGTGCCACCAGCAGAGAGAGAGGGAGTCTCACAGATACGCAGTATTTT

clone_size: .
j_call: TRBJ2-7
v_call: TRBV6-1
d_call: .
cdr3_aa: CASSEGAGLEQYF
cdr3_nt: TGTGCCAGCAGTGAAGGGGCCGGGCTCGAGCAGTACTTC

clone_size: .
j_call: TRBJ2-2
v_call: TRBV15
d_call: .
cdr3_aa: CATRITGTGELFF
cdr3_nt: TGTGCCACCAGGATTACAGGAACCGGGGAGCTGTTTTTT

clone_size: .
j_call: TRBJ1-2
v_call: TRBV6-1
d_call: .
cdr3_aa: CASSEAHLSGFDGYTF
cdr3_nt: TGTGCCAGCAGTGAAGCGCATTTGTCAGGGTTCGATGGCTACACCTTC

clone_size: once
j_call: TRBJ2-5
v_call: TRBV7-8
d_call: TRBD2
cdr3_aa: CASSLGTSGRAKETQYF
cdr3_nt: TGTGCCAGCAGCTTAGGGACTAGCGGGAGGGCGAAGGAGACCCAGTACTTC

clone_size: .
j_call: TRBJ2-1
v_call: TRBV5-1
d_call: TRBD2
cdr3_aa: CASSFRLAGGPNKGNEQFF
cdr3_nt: TGCGCCAGCAGCTTCAGACTAGCGGGAGGGCCGAACAAGGGCAATGAGCAGTTCTTC

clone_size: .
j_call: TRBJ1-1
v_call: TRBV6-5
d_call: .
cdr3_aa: CASGTRWTEAFF
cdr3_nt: TGTGCCAGCGGCACCCGGTGGACTGAAGCTTTCTTT

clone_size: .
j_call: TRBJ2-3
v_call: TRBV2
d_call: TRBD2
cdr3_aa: CAIKRTSGFTDTQYF
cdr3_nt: TGTGCCATCAAAAGGACTAGCGGATTCACAGATACGCAGTATTTT

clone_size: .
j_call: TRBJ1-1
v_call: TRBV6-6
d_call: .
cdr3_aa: CAVGHTEAFF
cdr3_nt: TGTGCCGTAGGGCACACTGAAGCTTTCTTT

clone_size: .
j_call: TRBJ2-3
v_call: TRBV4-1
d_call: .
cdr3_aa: CASSQDFAAGTDTQYF
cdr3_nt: TGCGCCAGCAGCCAAGATTTCGCGGCCGGCACAGATACGCAGTATTTT

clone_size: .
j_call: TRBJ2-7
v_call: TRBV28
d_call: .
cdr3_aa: CASSFRSGSYEQYF
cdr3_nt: TGTGCCAGCAGTTTTAGGTCAGGGAGCTACGAGCAGTACTTC

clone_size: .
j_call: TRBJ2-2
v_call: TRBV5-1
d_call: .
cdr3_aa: CASSLGTANTGELFF
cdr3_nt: TGCGCCAGCAGCTTGGGGACGGCGAACACCGGGGAGCTGTTTTTT

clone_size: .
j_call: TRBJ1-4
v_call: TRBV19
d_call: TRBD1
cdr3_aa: CASSIGTGPEKLFF
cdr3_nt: TGTGCCAGTAGTATTGGGACAGGGCCTGAAAAACTGTTTTTT

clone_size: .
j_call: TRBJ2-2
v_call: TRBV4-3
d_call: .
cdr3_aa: CASSQGRTVYTGELFF
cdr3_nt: TGCGCCAGCAGCCAGGGACGGACGGTCTACACCGGGGAGCTGTTTTTT

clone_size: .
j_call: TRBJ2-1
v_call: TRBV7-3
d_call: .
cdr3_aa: CASSSPGYNEQFF
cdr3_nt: TGTGCCAGCAGCTCCCCGGGGTACAATGAGCAGTTCTTC

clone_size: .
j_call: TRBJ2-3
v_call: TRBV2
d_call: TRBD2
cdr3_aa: CASRVNGLAGANTQYF
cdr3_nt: TGTGCCAGCAGGGTCAACGGACTAGCGGGAGCTAATACGCAGTATTTT

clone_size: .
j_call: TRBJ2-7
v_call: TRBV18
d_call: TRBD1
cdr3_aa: CASSPGQGLEQYF
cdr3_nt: TGTGCCAGCTCACCGGGACAGGGACTCGAGCAGTACTTC

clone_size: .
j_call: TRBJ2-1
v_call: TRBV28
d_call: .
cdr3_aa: CACRGSGGLTYNEQFF
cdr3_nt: TGTGCCTGCCGGGGAAGTGGGGGGTTAACCTACAATGAGCAGTTCTTC

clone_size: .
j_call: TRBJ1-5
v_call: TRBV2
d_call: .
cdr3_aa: CASSADRQPSQPQHF
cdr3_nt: TGTGCCAGCAGCGCAGACAGGCAACCCAGTCAGCCCCAGCATTTT

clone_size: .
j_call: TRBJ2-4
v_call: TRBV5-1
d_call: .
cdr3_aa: CASSTGLTGRNIQYF
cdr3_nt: TGCGCCAGCAGCACAGGGTTAACCGGGAGGAACATTCAGTACTTC

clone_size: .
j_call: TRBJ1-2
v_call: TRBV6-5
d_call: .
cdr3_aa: CASSYLRTGGSYGYTF
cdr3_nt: TGTGCCAGCAGTTACCTCCGTACGGGGGGAAGCTATGGCTACACCTTC

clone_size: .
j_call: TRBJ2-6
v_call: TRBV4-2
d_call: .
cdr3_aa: CASSQRDPGYSGANVLTF
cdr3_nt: TGTGCCAGCAGCCAGCGGGACCCAGGCTACTCTGGGGCCAACGTCCTGACTTTC